The clone carrying this T cell receptor (beta chain) was counted ten times or more. What it binds is unknown. This specimen comes from a study of CD8 T cells in ankylosing spondylitis. Study-level points and caveats: Peripheral blood samples showed relatively rare disease-linked clones, and these clones were CD8+. Disease-linked clones were reportedly significantly enriched in matched ankylosing spondylitis synovial fluid. For ankylosing spondylitis blood, a TCR beta motif of seven to nine highly homologous variants appeared characteristic.

5'-RACE, quantitative and with molecular barcodes, yielded the TCR beta libraries. MiXCR, applied by TCRdb to the 5' RACE reads, yields one record per CDR3 protein. The sample lists just over 350,000 distinct CDR3 sequences; roughly 20% were seen once. Trimming pared 4 bases from V and 7 bases from J, leaving 3 bases between. This CDR3 spans 9 amino acids. Per the germline V gene, CDR1 is SGDLS and CDR2 is YYNGEE. This TCR was sampled from a male donor with ankylosing spondylitis or in good health (not recorded which). This rearrangement joins TRBV9 to TRBJ2-7, with no clear D. The source material was blood, either unsorted or a sorted T cell fraction (not recorded which). The CDR3 reads CASSLEQYF. The CDR3 nucleotides are TGTGCCAGCAGCCTTGAGCAGTACTTC.